This T cell receptor beta chain stems from a study of CD8 T cells in ankylosing spondylitis. Turning to this clonotype: The antigen remains unidentified. It is unclear where the CDR3 begins or ends on the DNA, so no DNA is shown, and the CDR3 is as TCRdb lists it.

Ends included, the CDR3 has 16 residues. Germline V gene data show CDR1 as MDHEN and CDR2 as SYDVKM. Quantitative 5'-RACE with molecular barcodes produced the TCR beta libraries. TCRdb reanalysed the 5' RACE reads using MiXCR and keeps one entry per CDR3 protein. This table holds about 40,000 distinct CDR3 sequences, approximately 15% found once. Findings and caveats of the study: Seven to nine highly homologous variants made up a TCR beta motif, and this motif appeared characteristic of ankylosing spondylitis blood.

Sequencing was performed on blood. The sequence was collected from a male donor with ankylosing spondylitis or in good health (not recorded which). The gene calls are TRBV28 and TRBJ2-1; the tabulated D call, TRBD2, remains unverified against the DNA. The CDR3 is CASSLGMGGGGNEQFF.